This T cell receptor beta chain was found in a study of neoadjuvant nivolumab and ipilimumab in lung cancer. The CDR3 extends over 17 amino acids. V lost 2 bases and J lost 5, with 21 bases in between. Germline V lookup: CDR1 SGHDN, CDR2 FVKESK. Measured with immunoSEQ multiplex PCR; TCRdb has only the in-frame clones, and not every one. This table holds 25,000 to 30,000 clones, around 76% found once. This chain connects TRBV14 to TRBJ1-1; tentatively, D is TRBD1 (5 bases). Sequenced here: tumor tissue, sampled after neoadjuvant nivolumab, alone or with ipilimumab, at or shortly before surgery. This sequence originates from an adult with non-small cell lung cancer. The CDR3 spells CASSQLVTGTIGTEAFF. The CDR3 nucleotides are TGTGCCAGCAGCCAACTTGTTACCGGGACCATTGGGACTGAAGCTTTCTTT.